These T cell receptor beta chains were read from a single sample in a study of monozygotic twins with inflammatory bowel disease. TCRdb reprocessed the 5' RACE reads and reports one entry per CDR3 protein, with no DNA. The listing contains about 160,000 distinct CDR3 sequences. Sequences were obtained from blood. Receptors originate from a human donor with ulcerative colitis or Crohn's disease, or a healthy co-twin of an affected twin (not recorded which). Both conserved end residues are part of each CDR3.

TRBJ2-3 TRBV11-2 CASSRPPFHTQYF
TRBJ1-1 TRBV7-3 CASSTTGTEAFF
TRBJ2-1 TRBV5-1 CASSLRTSDYNEQFF
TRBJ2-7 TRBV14 CASSPAGYARSYEQYF
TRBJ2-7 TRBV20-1 CSATLMLDYEQYF
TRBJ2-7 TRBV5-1 CASSFLPSGESGYEQYF
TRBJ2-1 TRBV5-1 CASSLVGDPSYNEQFF
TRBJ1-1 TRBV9 CASSVVGVEDTEAFF
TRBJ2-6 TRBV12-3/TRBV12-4 CASSLRDRGLSGANVLTF
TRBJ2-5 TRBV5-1 CASSLRIAGAGSIIETQYF
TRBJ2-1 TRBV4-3 CASSQGPQSSYNEQFF
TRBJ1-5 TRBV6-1 CASSVSGVQPQHF
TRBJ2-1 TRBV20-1 CSASSGGNEQFF
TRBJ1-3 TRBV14 CASSLRTVTGNTIYF
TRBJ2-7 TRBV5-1 CASSQQNPGQGLEQYF
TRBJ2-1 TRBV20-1 CSASVGRSSYNEQFF
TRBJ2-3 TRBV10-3 CAISDPGLAGGPGTDTQYF
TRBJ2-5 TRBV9 CASSPTISGHQETQYF
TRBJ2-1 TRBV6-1 CATNKEAGGDEQFF
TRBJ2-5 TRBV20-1 CSAASLSGRGMETQYF
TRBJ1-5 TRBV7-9 CASSLGTDGLPQHF
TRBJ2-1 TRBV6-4 CASSEEASAYNEQFF
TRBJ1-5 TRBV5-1 CASSLDGRGENQPQHF
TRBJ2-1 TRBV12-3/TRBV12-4 CATSHTSDYNEQFF
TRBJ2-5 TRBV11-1 CASSTDRVGETQYF
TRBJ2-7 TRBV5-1 CASSLDTGGATLRYEQYF
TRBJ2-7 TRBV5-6 CASSLVASSGRARSYEQYF
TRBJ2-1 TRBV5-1 CASSLLAGEVSYNEQFF
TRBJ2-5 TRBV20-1 CSAYRGTSGRGETQYF
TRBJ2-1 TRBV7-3 CASSFSGRGNNEQFF
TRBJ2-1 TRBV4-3 CASSLFPSIEQFF
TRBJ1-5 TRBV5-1 CASSTGTGTGGNQPQHF
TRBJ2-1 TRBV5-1 CASSIVEIAGERPNEQFF
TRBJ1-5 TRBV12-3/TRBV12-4 CASRGGSWSQPQHF
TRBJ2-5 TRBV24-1 CATSAAQETQYF
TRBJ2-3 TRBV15 CATSRRTSGSTDTQYF
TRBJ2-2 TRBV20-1 CSAKEGANTGELFF
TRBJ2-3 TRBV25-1 CATRTSGRDTQYF
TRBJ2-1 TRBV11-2 CATGRGLSYNEQFF
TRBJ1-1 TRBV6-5 CASSYSAMNTEAFF
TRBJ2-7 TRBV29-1 CSVEGGQTGSYEQYF
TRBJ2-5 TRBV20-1 CSANRLEGKETQYF
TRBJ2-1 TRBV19 CASSSPGLAGLRSSYNEQFF
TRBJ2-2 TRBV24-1 CATSEAGTGDAGELFF
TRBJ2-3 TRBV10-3 CAISESAGGLAGNRPDTQYF
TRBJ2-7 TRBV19 CASSIPPPMGTGYEQYF
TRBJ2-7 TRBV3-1 CASSPQGGNGRAYEQYF
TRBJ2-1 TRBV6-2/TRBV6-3 CASSYAAGDISEQFF
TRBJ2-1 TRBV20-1 CSARLSGSSNEQFF
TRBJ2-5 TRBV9 CASSVGREVVETQYF
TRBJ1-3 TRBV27 CATQLRGSAGNTIYF